This T cell receptor beta chain was profiled in a study of PD-1 blockade in classical Hodgkin lymphoma (dated by TCRdb to the early 2020s). Describing the broader study: Nivolumab dosing was 3 mg/kg intravenously every 2 weeks, continuing until either disease progression or unacceptable toxicity. The study used CyTOF and TCR beta sequencing to define a peripheral blood immune signature of response to PD-1 blockade in classical Hodgkin lymphoma.

From cysteine to phenylalanine, the CDR3 is 15 amino acids long. The retained sequence is limited to the CDR3, 45 bases, with the frame set at the first base. Based on the germline V gene, the CDR1 and CDR2 sequences are SGDLS and YYNGEE. V is trimmed back by 5 bases and J by 1 base, and the junction contains 5 bases that no gene match accounts for. Comments on this clone: The target of this receptor is not known. No base qualities exist here, and no much larger clone lies one base off it.

Genomic DNA was isolated using the Qiagen DNeasy kit from unsorted PBMCs as well as from negatively selected CD4+ and CD8+ fractions. Using primers that anneal to V and J segments, immunoSEQ multiplex PCR amplified the TCR beta CDR3 regions. Amplification bias was minimized using a synthetic immune receptor repertoire, and residual bias was removed computationally after sequencing. The paper's data handling went like this. Repertoire diversity was quantified as the Shannon entropy index using custom Python scripts. The unsorted, CD4+ and CD8+ repertoires were each analyzed separately, with the exception of combined analyses, where CD4+ and CD8+ sequences were merged in silico. A clone was considered expanded if an increase in frequency of at least 2-fold after treatment relative to C1D1 was found, and a pseudocount of 0.5 was applied to clones undetected at baseline. Clones with 0 or 1 copy at C1D1 were classified as singleton clones, and clones with 2 or more copies were classified as non-singleton clones. By matching protein sequences in sorted samples from the same patient, clones expanded in unsorted samples were annotated as CD4+, CD8+ or unknown. Wilcoxon tests were applied to paired samples to test diversity changes from C1D1 to C4D1. TCRdb holds this immuneACCESS table with in-frame rearrangements only. Some clones are missing; in checked studies, unresolved V genes explain under half, and the rest has no known cause. The DNA gave D and trimming, while V, J and clone size come from that table. Counted in this sample were over a thousand clones; roughly three quarters of them appeared once. 30% to 45% of the sample is in the top ten clones.

Findings and caveats that apply to the study as a whole: Diversity was lower in patients who began nivolumab less than 1 year after ASCT, so these patients were left out of later analyses to avoid confounding by immune reconstitution. A significant rise by C4D1 was seen in CD4+ but not CD8+ TCR diversity (p=0.0027 vs p=0.16), with the rise being most apparent in complete responders (p=0.02). Newly diagnosed patients were reported to have lower baseline TCR diversity than healthy donors, and relapsed/refractory patients were reported to have lower baseline TCR diversity still. Trial patients achieving complete response had baseline diversity similar to newly diagnosed patients, whereas partial responders and progressors had significantly lower diversity. The study was restricted to a single clinical trial cohort, and the causes of repertoire differences, possibly disease activity or prior therapy, were left undefined.

What the time point label conveys for this sample: cycle 1 day 1 (C1D1), immediately before nivolumab initiation. All trial patients had relapsed after autologous stem cell transplantation, with cohorts A, B and C differing in prior brentuximab vedotin exposure. CD8+ T cells were purified from thawed PBMCs by magnetic negative selection with a Miltenyi CD8+ T cell isolation kit. The trial cohort was composed of roughly 60 patients with relapsed/refractory classical Hodgkin lymphoma, for whom complete response, partial response or progressive disease was recorded as best overall response. Single-agent nivolumab was administered to trial patients in the multi-cohort phase II CheckMate 205 trial. An independent review committee assessed best overall response using the 2007 International Working Group response criteria. Trial PBMCs were obtained immediately prior to nivolumab initiation (C1D1) and on therapy at cycle 2 day 1 and cycle 4 day 1. Peripheral blood was collected in 8 mL Vacutainer Cell Preparation Tubes, from which PBMCs were isolated by centrifugation and then cryopreserved. Purified CD4+ and CD8+ fractions were prepared only for cases with an additional available PBMC sample. On LS columns in a quadroMACS separator, the magnetically labelled cells were depleted, and the flow-through was collected as the purified fraction.

The receptor was isolated from a human donor with classical Hodgkin lymphoma. The starting material was CD8+ T cells from blood, obtained at baseline. The V and J segments used are TRBV9 and TRBJ2-3; 9 junctional bases match TRBD2. The CDR3 sequence is CASSPTSGGTDTQYF. The DNA sequence follows: TGTGCCAGCAGTCCGACTAGCGGCGGCACAGATACGCAGTATTTT. Supplemented by the reference TRBV9 and TRBJ2-3 proteins around the CDR3, the complete variable domain is DSGVTQTPKHLITATGQRVTLRCSPRSGDLSVYWYQQSLDQGLQFLIQYYNGEERAKGNILERFSAQQFPDLHSELNLSSLELGDSALYFCASSPTSGGTDTQYFGPGTRLTVL.